The following is a TCR beta chain sequence with its context. Its antigen is as yet unknown. The data derive from a study of PD-L1 blockade in urothelial cancer. On the study more broadly: Patients began atezolizumab, 1,200 mg intravenously every 3 weeks, in the mid-2010s. The number of prior chemotherapy regimens per patient was 0 to 3. Peripheral blood specimens exhibited a median yield of 141,255 T cells. Study observations and caveats: Lower pretreatment blood TCR clonality, under the median, predicted better survival, researchers reported.

The V gene's germline CDR1 is MGHDK and CDR2 SYGVNS. The CDR3 extends over 17 amino acids. V was pared by 3 bases and J by 7 bases, with 21 bases between. The protocol was immunoSEQ multiplex PCR, while the TCRdb copy is restricted to in-frame clones and leaves out a portion. The sample yields tens of thousands of clones, roughly 87% seen once. This TCR came from a man in his 70s with urothelial cancer. V is TRBV25-1 and J is TRBJ1-4; tentative D call: TRBD1 (6 bases). This material consisted of PBMCs, taken around atezolizumab (anti-PD-L1) treatment. The CDR3 DNA sequence: TGTGCCAGCAGTGAGGTATTGAGGGTACAGGGCGGTGAAAAACTGTTTTTT. Amino acids: CASSEVLRVQGGEKLFF. Full variable domain (outside the CDR3, taken from reference TRBV25-1 and TRBJ1-4): EADIYQTPRYLVIGTGKKITLECSQTMGHDKMYWYQQDPGMELHLIHYSYGVNSTEKGDLSSESTVSRIRTEHFPLTLESARPSHTSQYLCASSEVLRVQGGEKLFFGSGTQLSVL.